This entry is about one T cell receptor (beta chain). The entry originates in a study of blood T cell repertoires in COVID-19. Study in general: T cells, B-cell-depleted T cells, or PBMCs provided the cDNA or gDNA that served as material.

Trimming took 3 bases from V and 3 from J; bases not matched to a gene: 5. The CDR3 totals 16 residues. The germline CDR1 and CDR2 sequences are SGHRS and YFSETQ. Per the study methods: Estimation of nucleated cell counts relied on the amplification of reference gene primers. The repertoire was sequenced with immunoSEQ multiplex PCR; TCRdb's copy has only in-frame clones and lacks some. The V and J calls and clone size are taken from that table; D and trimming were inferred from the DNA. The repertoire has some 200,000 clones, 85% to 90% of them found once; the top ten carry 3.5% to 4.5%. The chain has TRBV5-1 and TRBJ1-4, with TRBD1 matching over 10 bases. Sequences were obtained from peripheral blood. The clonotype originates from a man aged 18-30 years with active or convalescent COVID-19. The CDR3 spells CASSYGQGVSNEKLFF. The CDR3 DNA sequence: TGCGCCAGCAGCTACGGACAGGGGGTTTCTAATGAAAAACTGTTTTTT.